Each of the 15 T cell receptor beta chains below was sequenced from the same sample in a study of blood T cell repertoires in COVID-19. Assay used: immunoSEQ multiplex PCR; TCRdb lists only in-frame clones, some missing. The table lists around 150,000 clones, roughly 83% of them singletons. Sequencing input: peripheral blood. The receptors here all came from a woman of 80 years or more with active or convalescent COVID-19.

This chain connects TRBV7-2 to TRBJ2-1; a possible D gene is TRBD1 (5 bases). The CDR3 covers 15 residues. Per the germline V gene, CDR1 is SGHTA and CDR2 is FQGNSA. V was shortened by 1 base and J by 4 bases, with 11 bases between the two germline ends. The CDR3, as DNA: TGTGCCAGCAGCTTAGTTTCGGCAGGGTACAATGAGCAGTTCTTC. Amino acids: CASSLVSAGYNEQFF.

As concerns this clone: A read error may account for a junction end that differs from germline. The CDR3 sequence: CASSLATGQYGYTF. The DNA for the CDR3 is TGTGCCAGCAGCCTAGCGACAGGGCAGTATGGCTACACCTTC. The chain links TRBV7-2 to TRBJ1-2, with 7 bases lining up with TRBD1. Germline values: CDR1 SGHTA, CDR2 FQGNSA. The CDR3 is made up of 14 amino acids.

The chain recombines TRBV18 with TRBJ2-7, with TRBD1 identical over 12 bases. V shed 3 bases and J 7 bases; nucleotides not matched to a gene: 4. In germline, CDR1 is KGHSH, CDR2 LQKENI. CDR3 length equals 14 residues. The CDR3, as DNA: TGTGCCAGCTCACCGGGACAGGGGGCGGTTGAGCAGTACTTC. The encoded protein is CASSPGQGAVEQYF.

J is TRBJ1-1 and V is TRBV4-3, with 9 bases matching TRBD1. Trimming removed 1 base from V and 5 bases from J; junction bases left unmatched: 2. The V gene's germline CDR1 is LGHNA and CDR2 YSLEER. The CDR3 runs to 14 residues. CDR3 sequence: CASSQGQGVTEAFF. CDR3 nucleotide sequence: TGCGCCAGCAGCCAAGGACAGGGGGTTACTGAAGCTTTCTTT.

The chain combines TRBV11-3 with TRBJ1-1; 7 bases match TRBD1. Trimming at V came to 6 bases and at J to 0 bases, leaving 4 bases not matched to a gene. The V gene's germline CDR1 is SGHNT and CDR2 YENEEA. The CDR3 totals 14 residues. This CDR3 reads CASRGDSMNTEAFF. CDR3 nucleotide sequence: TGTGCCAGCAGAGGGGACAGCATGAACACTGAAGCTTTCTTT.

The chain has TRBV6-5 and TRBJ1-5; 9 positions agree with TRBD1. This CDR3 is 14 amino acids long. Germline trimming cut 7 bases from V and 7 bases from J; bases unmatched to any gene: 8. Germline CDR1 and CDR2: MNHEY and SVGAGI. CDR3 residues: CASILGQGWQPQHF. In nucleotides, the CDR3 is TGTGCCAGCATTCTCGGACAGGGGTGGCAGCCCCAGCATTTT.

This chain connects TRBV28 to TRBJ1-5, with D uncertain. Germline CDR1 is MDHEN and CDR2 is SYDVKM. This CDR3 comprises 12 residues. V lost 4 bases and J lost 11, with 12 bases in between. The CDR3 DNA sequence: TGTGCCAGCAGTTACTCTCAAGGAGCCCAGCATTTT. Protein product: CASSYSQGAQHF.

The chain carries TRBV9 and TRBJ2-1; TRBD1 matches 8 bases. The V gene end was trimmed by 0 bases and the J gene end by 7 bases; junction bases not matched to a gene: 6. CDR1 is SGDLS, CDR2 YYNGEE, per germline. The CDR3 runs to 15 residues. The CDR3 protein is CASSVAGQGRNEQFF. CDR3 sequence (DNA): TGTGCCAGCAGCGTAGCTGGACAGGGAAGGAATGAGCAGTTCTTC.

The V and J genes are TRBV12-5 and TRBJ2-1; 12 bases are a match to TRBD2. With V trimmed by 2 bases and J by 0 bases, 8 bases remained unmatched. CDR3 length: 19 amino acids. Germline V gives CDR1 LGHNT, CDR2 FRNRAP. In DNA, the CDR3 is TGTGCTAGTGGTTTGCGTAGGCTAGCGGGGGGGAGCTCCTACAATGAGCAGTTCTTC. Encoded protein: CASGLRRLAGGSSYNEQFF.

CDR3 DNA sequence: TGTGCCAGCAGCCCCCTACAGGGGGCCCTGAACACTGAAGCTTTCTTT. It codes for CASSPLQGALNTEAFF. The chain links TRBV7-8 to TRBJ1-1; 9 bases fit TRBD1. The V gene end was trimmed by 5 bases and the J gene end by 0 bases; junction bases not matched to a gene: 7. CDR3 size: 16 residues. Germline V gene lookup returns CDR1 SGHVS and CDR2 FQNEAQ.

V gene TRBV5-1 combines with J gene TRBJ2-2; D is perhaps TRBD2 (6 bases). V lost 5 bases and J lost 3, with 14 bases in between. The CDR3 totals 15 residues. CDR1 SGHRS and CDR2 YFSETQ come from the germline V gene. CDR3 in DNA: TGCGCCAGCAGTTCGTCCCCGGGGGACACCGGGGAGCTGTTTTTT. The encoded protein is CASSSSPGDTGELFF.

This rearrangement joins TRBV4-3 to TRBJ1-1; 8 nucleotides align to TRBD1. CDR3 length: 15 residues. The germline V gene encodes CDR1 LGHNA and CDR2 YSLEER. Trimming at V came to 3 bases and at J to 5 bases, leaving 8 bases not matched to a gene. The CDR3 is CASSQEDRGGTEAFF. The CDR3 region has the DNA TGCGCCAGCAGCCAGGAAGACAGGGGTGGGACTGAAGCTTTCTTT.

The V and J genes are TRBV7-9 and TRBJ1-2; 7 bases align to TRBD1. The CDR3 spans 18 residues. J lost 2 bases, V lost 5 bases, and 17 bases had no gene match. Germline CDR1 and CDR2: SEHNR and FQNEAQ (reference sequence). The CDR3 sequence is CASSTGTDPRVGNYGYTF. The CDR3 DNA follows: TGTGCCAGCAGCACCGGGACAGACCCAAGGGTTGGCAACTATGGCTACACCTTC.

This clone was seen a few times. The chain is built from TRBV6-4 and TRBJ1-6; 8 bases agree with TRBD1. Germline CDR1 and CDR2: MRHNA and SNTAGT. V trimming: 4 bases; J trimming: 9 bases; junction bases outside the gene matches: 2. The CDR3 runs 13 residues. The CDR3 nucleotides are TGTGCCAGCAGTGCTGACAGGGGTTCACCCCTCCACTTT. The encoded protein is CASSADRGSPLHF.

V gene TRBV5-6 combines with J gene TRBJ1-6; 7 positions agree with TRBD1. CDR1 and CDR2 (germline): SGHDT, YYEEEE. This CDR3 comprises 16 residues. The V gene end was trimmed by 5 bases and the J gene end by 6 bases; junction bases not matched to a gene: 11. CDR3 residues: CASRLSGTVFNSPLHF. The DNA for the CDR3 is TGTGCCAGCAGACTTAGCGGGACAGTGTTTAATTCACCCCTCCACTTT.